The present TCR beta chain was sequenced within a study of CD8 T cells in Susac syndrome. Reverse transcription of about 0.5 to 1 ug RNA was carried out with random hexamers. One entry per CDR3 protein, called by TCRdb with MiXCR from the immunoSEQ multiplex PCR reads. The sample consists of about 150,000 distinct CDR3 sequences, roughly 96% of them appearing once. Per germline, CDR1 LGHDT and CDR2 YNNKEL (reference sequence). The CDR3 is 14 amino acids. V gave up 0 bases and J gave up 7 bases; unmatched junction bases: 5. The chain combines TRBV3-1 with TRBJ1-2, with 7 bases fitting TRBD1. This clonotype was obtained from a human donor with multiple sclerosis. Source material: CD8+ T cells from PBMCs. CDR3 bases: TGTGCCAGCAGCCAAGATGCGACAGGGATTGGCTACACCTTC. It translates to CASSQDATGIGYTF. Supplemented by reference TRBV3-1 and TRBJ1-2, the full variable domain reads DTAVSQTPKYLVTQMGNDKSIKCEQNLGHDTMYWYKQDSKKFLKIMFSYNNKELIINETVPNRFSPKSPDKAHLNLHINSLELGDSAVYFCASSQDATGIGYTFGSGTRLTVV.